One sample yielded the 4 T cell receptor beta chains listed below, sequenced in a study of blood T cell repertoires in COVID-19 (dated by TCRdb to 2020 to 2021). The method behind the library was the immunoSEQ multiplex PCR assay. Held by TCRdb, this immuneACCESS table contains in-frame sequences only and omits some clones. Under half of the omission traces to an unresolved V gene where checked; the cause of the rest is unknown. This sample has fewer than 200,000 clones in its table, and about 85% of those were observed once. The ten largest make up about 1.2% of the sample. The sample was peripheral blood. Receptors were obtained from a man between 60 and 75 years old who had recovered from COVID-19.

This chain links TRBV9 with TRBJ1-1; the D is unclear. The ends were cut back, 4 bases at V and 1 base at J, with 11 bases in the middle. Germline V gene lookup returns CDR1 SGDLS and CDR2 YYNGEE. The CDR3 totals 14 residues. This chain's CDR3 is CASSLQPENTEAFF. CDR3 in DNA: TGTGCCAGCAGCCTACAGCCCGAGAACACTGAAGCTTTCTTT.

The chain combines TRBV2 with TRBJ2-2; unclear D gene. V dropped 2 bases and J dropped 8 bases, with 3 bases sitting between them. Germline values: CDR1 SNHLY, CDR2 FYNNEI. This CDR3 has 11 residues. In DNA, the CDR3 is TGTGCCAGCAGTGAAATAGGGGAGCTGTTTTTT. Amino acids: CASSEIGELFF.

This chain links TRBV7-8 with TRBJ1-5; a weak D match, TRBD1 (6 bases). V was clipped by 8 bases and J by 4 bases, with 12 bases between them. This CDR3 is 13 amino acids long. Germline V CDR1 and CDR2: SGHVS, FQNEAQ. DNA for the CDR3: TGTGCCAGCGGAATTGGACAGAATCAGCCCCAGCATTTT. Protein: CASGIGQNQPQHF. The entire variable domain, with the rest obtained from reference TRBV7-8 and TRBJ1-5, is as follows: GAGVSQSPRYKVAKRGQDVALRCDPISGHVSLFWYQQALGQGPEFLTYFQNEAQLDKSGLPSDRFFAERPEGSVSTLKIQRTQQEDSAVYLCASGIGQNQPQHFGDGTRLSIL.

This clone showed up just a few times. The CDR3 nucleotides are TGTGCCAGCAGTCCGTCGACTGAAGCTTTCTTT. This codes for CASSPSTEAFF. The gene calls are TRBV28 and TRBJ1-1; D remains unclear. The germline V and J ends were trimmed by 5 bases and 5 bases, with 6 bases remaining between them. Germline-derived CDR1 and CDR2 are MDHEN and SYDVKM. The CDR3 totals 11 residues. The full variable domain, its missing parts supplied by reference TRBV28 and TRBJ1-1, is DVKVTQSSRYLVKRTGEKVFLECVQDMDHENMFWYRQDPGLGLRLIYFSYDVKMKEKGDIPEGYSVSREKKERFSLILESASTNQTSMYLCASSPSTEAFFGQGTRLTVV.